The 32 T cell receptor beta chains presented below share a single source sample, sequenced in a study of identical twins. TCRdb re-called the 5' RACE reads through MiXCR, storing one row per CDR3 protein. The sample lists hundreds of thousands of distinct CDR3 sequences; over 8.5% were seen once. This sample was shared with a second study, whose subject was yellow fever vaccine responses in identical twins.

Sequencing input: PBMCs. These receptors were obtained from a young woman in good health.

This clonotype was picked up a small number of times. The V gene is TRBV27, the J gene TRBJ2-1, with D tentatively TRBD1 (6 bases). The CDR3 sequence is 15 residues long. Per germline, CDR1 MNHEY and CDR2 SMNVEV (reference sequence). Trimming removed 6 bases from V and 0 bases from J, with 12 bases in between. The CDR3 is CASSGQLSSYNEQFF. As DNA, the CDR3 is TGTGCCAGCAGCGGACAGCTTAGCTCCTACAATGAGCAGTTCTTC.

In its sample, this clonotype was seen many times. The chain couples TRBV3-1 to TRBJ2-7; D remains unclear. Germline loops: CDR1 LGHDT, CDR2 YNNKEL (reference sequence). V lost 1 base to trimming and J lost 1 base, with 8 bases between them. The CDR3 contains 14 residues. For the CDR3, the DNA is TGTGCCAGCAGCCAAGCGTGGTCGTCCTACGAGCAGTACTTC. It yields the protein CASSQAWSSYEQYF.

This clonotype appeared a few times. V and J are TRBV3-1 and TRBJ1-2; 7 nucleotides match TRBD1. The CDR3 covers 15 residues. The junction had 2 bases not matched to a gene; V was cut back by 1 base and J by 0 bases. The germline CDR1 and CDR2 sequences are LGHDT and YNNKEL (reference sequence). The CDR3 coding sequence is TGTGCCAGCAGCCAAGGACAGGGCGCTAACTATGGCTACACCTTC. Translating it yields CASSQGQGANYGYTF.

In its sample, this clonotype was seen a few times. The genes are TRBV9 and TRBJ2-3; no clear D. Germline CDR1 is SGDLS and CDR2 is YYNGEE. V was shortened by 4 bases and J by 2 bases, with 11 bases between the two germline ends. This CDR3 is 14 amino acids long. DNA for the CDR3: TGTGCCAGCAGCCAGCAGGCGAACACAGATACGCAGTATTTT. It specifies CASSQQANTDTQYF. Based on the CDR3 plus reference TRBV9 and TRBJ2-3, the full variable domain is DSGVTQTPKHLITATGQRVTLRCSPRSGDLSVYWYQQSLDQGLQFLIQYYNGEERAKGNILERFSAQQFPDLHSELNLSSLELGDSALYFCASSQQANTDTQYFGPGTRLTVL.

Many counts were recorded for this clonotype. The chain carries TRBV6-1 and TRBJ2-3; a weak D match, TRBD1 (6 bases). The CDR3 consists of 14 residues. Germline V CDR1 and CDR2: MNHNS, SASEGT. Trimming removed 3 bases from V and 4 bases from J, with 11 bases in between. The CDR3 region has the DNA TGTGCCAGCAGTGAGGGACATGGCGCAGATACGCAGTATTTT. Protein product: CASSEGHGADTQYF.

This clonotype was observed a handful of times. The CDR3 DNA follows: TGTGCCAGCAGCGTAGCCCCAGATACGCAGTATTTT. Translating gives CASSVAPDTQYF. The gene calls are TRBV9 and TRBJ2-3, with D hard to call. CDR3 length: 12 residues. CDR1 is SGDLS and CDR2 is YYNGEE in the germline V gene. V gave up 0 bases and J gave up 4 bases, with 3 bases separating them.

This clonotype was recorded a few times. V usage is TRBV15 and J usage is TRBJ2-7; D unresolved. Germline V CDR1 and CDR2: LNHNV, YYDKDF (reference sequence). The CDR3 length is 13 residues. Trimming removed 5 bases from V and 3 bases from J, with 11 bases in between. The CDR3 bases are TGTGCCACCAGCGGGCGGAACCTCTACGAGCAGTACTTC. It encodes CATSGRNLYEQYF.

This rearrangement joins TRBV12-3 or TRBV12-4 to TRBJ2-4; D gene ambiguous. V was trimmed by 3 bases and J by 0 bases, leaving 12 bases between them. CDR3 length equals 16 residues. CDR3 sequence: CASSFGRSLAKNIQYF. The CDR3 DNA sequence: TGTGCCAGCAGTTTTGGACGGTCTCTAGCCAAAAACATTCAGTACTTC.

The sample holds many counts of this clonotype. In DNA form, the CDR3 reads TGCGCCAGCAGCCAAGACGAAACAGGGGGTCAGCCCCAGCATTTT. Protein product: CASSQDETGGQPQHF. The V call is TRBV4-1, the J call TRBJ1-5, with 8 bases that match TRBD1. The V segment lost 0 bases and the J segment 6 bases; nucleotides outside the gene matches: 4. CDR1 is MGHRA and CDR2 is YSYEKL in the germline V gene. This CDR3 is built from 15 residues.

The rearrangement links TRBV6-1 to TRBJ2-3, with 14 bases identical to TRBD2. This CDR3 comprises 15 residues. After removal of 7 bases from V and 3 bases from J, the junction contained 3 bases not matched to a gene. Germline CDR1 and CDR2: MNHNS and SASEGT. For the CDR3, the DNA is TGTGCCAGCAAGACTAGCGGGGGGGGGACAGATACGCAGTATTTT. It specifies CASKTSGGGTDTQYF.

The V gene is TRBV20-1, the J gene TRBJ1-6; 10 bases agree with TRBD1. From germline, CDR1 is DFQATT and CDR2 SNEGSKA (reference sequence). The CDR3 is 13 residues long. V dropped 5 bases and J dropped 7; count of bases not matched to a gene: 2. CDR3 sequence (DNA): TGCAGTGCTGACAGGGGGCGGAATTCACCCCTCCACTTT. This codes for CSADRGRNSPLHF.

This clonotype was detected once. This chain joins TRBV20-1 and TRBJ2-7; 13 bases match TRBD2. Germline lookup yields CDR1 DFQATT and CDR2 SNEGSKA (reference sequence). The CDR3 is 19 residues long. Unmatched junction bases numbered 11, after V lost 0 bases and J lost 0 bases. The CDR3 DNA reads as TGCAGTGCTAGAGATCCCCAACTAGCGGGAGGGCCAAGCTCCTACGAGCAGTACTTC. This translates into CSARDPQLAGGPSSYEQYF.

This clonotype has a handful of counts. For the CDR3, the DNA is TGTGCCAGCAGCTTAAGGGCAGGGAACACTGAAGCTTTCTTT. It encodes CASSLRAGNTEAFF. The chain carries TRBV7-3 and TRBJ1-1; D gene uncertain. The germline V gene has CDR1 SGHTA and CDR2 FQGTGA. There are 14 residues in the CDR3. V was shortened by 1 base and J by 1 base, with 7 bases between the two germline ends.

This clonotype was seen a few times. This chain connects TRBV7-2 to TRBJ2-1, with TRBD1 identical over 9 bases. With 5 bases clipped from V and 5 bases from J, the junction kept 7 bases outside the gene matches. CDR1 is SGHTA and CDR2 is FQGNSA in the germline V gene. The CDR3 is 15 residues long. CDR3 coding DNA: TGTGCCAGCAGCGCAGGAGGGACAGGGAACAATGAGCAGTTCTTC. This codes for CASSAGGTGNNEQFF.

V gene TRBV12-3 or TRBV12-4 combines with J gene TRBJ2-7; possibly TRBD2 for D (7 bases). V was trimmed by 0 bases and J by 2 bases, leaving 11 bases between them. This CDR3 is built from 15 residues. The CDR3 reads CASSLARGGAYEQYF. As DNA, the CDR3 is TGTGCCAGCAGTTTAGCGAGGGGGGGAGCCTACGAGCAGTACTTC.

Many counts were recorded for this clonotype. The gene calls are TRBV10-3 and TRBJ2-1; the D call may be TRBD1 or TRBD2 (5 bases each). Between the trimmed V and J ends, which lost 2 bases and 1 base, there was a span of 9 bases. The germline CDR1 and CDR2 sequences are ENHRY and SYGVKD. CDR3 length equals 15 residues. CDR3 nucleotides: TGTGCCATCAGTGAGGGGACCTTATCCTACAATGAGCAGTTCTTC. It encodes CAISEGTLSYNEQFF.

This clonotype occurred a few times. Here the CDR3 DNA reads TGTGCCAGCAGTTACACCATGAACTCCTGGCTTGAGCAGTTCTTC. It yields the protein CASSYTMNSWLEQFF. The J gene is TRBJ2-1, the V gene TRBV6-2 or TRBV6-3; D gene uncertain. The CDR3 consists of 15 residues. Deletions cut 2 bases from V and 9 bases from J, with 17 bases between. Germline V lookup: CDR1 MNHEY, CDR2 SVGEGT.

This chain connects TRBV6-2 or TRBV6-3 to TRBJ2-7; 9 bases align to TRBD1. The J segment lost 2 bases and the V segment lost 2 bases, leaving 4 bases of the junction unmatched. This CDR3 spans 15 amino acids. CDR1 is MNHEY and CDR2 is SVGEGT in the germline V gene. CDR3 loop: CASSYTGTGTYEQYF. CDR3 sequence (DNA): TGTGCCAGCAGTTACACTGGGACAGGGACCTACGAGCAGTACTTC.

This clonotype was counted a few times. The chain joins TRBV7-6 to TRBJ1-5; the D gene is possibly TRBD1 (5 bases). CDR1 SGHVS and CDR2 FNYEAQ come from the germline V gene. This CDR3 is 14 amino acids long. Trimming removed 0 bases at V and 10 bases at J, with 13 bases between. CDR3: CASSLAGGDAPQHF. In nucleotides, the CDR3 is TGTGCCAGCAGCTTAGCTGGGGGGGACGCCCCCCAGCATTTT.

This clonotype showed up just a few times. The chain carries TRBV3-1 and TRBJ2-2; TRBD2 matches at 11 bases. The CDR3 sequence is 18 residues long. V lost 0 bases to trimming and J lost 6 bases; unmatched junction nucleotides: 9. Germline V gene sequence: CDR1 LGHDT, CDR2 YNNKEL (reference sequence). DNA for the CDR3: TGTGCCAGCAGCCAAGATGGTCTAGCGGGGGGACCTCCCGGGGAGCTGTTTTTT. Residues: CASSQDGLAGGPPGELFF.

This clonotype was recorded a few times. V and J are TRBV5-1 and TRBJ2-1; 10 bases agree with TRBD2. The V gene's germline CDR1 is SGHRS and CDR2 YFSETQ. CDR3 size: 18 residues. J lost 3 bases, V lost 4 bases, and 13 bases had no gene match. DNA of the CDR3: TGCGCCAGCAGCCTGGGGGGGAGCGGGAGGGCCTTCTACAATGAGCAGTTCTTC. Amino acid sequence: CASSLGGSGRAFYNEQFF.

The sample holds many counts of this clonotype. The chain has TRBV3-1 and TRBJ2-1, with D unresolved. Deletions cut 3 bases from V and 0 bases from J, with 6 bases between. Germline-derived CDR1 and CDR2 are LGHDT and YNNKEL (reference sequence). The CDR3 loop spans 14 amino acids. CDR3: CASSQRSSYNEQFF. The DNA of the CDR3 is TGTGCCAGCAGCCAGCGGAGCTCCTACAATGAGCAGTTCTTC.

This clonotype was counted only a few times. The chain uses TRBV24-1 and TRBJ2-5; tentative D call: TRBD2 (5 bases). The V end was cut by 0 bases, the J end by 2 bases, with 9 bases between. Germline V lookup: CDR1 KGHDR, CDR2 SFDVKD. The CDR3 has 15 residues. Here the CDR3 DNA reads TGTGCCACCAGTGATTTGGGGAGTGAGCAAGAGACCCAGTACTTC. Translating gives CATSDLGSEQETQYF.

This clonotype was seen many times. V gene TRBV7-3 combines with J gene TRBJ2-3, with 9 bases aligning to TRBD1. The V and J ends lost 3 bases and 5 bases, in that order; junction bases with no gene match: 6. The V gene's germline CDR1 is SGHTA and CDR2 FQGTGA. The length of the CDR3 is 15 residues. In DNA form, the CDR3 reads TGTGCCAGCAGCTTTGACAGGGGGGTAGGAGATACGCAGTATTTT. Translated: CASSFDRGVGDTQYF.

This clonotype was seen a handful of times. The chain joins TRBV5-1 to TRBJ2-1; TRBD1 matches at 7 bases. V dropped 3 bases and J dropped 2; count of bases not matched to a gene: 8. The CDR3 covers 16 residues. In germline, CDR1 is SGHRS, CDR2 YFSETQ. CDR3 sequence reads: CASSSPTGIAYNEQFF. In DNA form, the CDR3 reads TGCGCCAGCAGCTCACCGACAGGGATTGCCTACAATGAGCAGTTCTTC.

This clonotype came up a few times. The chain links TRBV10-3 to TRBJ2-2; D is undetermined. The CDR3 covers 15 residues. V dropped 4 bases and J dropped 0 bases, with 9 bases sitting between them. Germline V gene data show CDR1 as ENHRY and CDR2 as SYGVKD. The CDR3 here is CAISVGSSNTGELFF. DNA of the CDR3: TGTGCCATCAGTGTGGGGTCCTCGAACACCGGGGAGCTGTTTTTT.

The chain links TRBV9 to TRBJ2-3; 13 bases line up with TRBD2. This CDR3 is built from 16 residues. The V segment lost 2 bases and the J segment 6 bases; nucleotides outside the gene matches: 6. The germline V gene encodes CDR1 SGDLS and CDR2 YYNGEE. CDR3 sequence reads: CASSVGLAGVEDTQYF. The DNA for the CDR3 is TGTGCCAGCAGCGTCGGACTAGCGGGGGTTGAGGATACGCAGTATTTT.

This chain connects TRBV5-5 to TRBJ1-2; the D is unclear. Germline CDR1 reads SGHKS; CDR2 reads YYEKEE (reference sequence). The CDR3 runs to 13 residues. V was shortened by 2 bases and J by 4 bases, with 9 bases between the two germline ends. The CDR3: CASSLGTLYGYTF. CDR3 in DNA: TGTGCCAGCAGCTTAGGAACACTCTATGGCTACACCTTC.

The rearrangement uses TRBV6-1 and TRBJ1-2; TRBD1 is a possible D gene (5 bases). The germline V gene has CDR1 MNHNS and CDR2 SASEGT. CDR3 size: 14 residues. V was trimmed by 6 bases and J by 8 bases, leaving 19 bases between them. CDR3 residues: CASSRTGGTMGYTF. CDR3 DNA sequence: TGTGCCAGCAGCCGGACCGGGGGGACTATGGGCTACACCTTC.

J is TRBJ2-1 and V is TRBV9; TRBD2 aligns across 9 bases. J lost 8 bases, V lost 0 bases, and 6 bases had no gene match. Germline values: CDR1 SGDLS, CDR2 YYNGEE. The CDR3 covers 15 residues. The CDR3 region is CASSVDGGGADEQFF. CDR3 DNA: TGTGCCAGCAGCGTAGATGGCGGGGGGGCAGATGAGCAGTTCTTC. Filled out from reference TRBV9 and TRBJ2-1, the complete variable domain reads DSGVTQTPKHLITATGQRVTLRCSPRSGDLSVYWYQQSLDQGLQFLIQYYNGEERAKGNILERFSAQQFPDLHSELNLSSLELGDSALYFCASSVDGGGADEQFFGPGTRLTVL.

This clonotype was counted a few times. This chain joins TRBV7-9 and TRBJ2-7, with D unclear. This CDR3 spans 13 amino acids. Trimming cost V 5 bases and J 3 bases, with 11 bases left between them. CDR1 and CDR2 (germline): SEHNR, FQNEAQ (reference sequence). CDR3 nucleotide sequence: TGTGCCAGCAGCGCCAAGTCCGGCTACGAGCAGTACTTC. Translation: CASSAKSGYEQYF.

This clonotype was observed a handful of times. DNA for the CDR3: TGTGCCAGCAGCTTAGCCATACCTAATGAAAAACTGTTTTTT. Protein: CASSLAIPNEKLFF. The gene calls are TRBV7-9 and TRBJ1-4; D not certain. The CDR3 extends over 14 amino acids. In germline, CDR1 is SEHNR, CDR2 FQNEAQ (reference sequence). V gave up 0 bases and J gave up 3 bases, with 5 bases separating them. Variable domain in full (rest from reference TRBV7-9 and TRBJ1-4): DTGVSQNPRHKITKRGQNVTFRCDPISEHNRLYWYRQTLGQGPEFLTYFQNEAQLEKSRLLSDRFSAERPKGSFSTLEIQRTEQGDSAMYLCASSLAIPNEKLFFGSGTQLSVL.